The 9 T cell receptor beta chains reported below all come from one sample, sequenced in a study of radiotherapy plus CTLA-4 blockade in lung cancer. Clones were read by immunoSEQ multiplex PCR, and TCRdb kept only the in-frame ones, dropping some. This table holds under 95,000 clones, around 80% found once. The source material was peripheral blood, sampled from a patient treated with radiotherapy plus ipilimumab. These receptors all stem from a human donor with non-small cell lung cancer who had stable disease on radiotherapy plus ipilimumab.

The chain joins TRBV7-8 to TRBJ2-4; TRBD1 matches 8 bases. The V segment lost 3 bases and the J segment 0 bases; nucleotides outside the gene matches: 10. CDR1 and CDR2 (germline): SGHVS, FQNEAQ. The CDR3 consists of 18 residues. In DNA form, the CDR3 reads TGTGCCAGCAGCTTTGACAGGGGTGGGGGGAAAGCCAAAAACATTCAGTACTTC. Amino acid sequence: CASSFDRGGGKAKNIQYF.

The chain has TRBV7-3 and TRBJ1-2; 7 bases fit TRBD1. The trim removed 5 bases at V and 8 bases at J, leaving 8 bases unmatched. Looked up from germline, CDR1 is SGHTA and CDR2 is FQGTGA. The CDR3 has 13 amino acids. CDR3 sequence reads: CASSRQGREGYTF. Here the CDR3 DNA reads TGTGCCAGCAGCCGACAGGGAAGAGAAGGCTACACCTTC.

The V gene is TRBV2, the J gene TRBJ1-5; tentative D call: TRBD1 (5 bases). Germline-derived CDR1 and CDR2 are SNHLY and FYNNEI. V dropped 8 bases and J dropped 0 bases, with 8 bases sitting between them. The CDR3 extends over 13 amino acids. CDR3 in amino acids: CASARDSNQPQHF. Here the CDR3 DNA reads TGTGCCAGCGCCAGGGATAGCAATCAGCCCCAGCATTTT.

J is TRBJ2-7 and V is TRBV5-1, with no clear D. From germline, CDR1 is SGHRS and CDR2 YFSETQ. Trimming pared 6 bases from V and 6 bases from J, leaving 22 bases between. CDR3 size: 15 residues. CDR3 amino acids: CASTPRADGLGEQYF. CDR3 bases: TGCGCCAGCACCCCCCGGGCGGATGGGCTGGGCGAGCAGTACTTC.

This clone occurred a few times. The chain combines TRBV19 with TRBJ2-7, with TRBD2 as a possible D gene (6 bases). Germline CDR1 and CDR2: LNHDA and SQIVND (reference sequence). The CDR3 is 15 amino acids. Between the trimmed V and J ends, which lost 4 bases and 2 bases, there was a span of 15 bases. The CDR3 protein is CASSSLIGGPYEQYF. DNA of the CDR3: TGTGCCAGTAGTAGCCTCATCGGGGGTCCCTACGAGCAGTACTTC.

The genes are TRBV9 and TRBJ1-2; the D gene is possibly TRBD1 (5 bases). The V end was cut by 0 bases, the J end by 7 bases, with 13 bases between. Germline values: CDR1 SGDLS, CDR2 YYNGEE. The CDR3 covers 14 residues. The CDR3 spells CASSVGGEVGGYTF. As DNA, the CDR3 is TGTGCCAGCAGCGTAGGAGGGGAGGTTGGTGGCTACACCTTC. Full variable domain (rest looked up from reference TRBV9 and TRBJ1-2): DSGVTQTPKHLITATGQRVTLRCSPRSGDLSVYWYQQSLDQGLQFLIQYYNGEERAKGNILERFSAQQFPDLHSELNLSSLELGDSALYFCASSVGGEVGGYTFGSGTRLTVV.

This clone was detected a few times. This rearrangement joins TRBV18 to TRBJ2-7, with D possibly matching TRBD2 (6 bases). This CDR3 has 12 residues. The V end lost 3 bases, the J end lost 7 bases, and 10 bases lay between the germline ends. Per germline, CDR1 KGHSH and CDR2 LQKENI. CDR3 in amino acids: CASSPGGLEQYF. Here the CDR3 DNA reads TGTGCCAGCTCACCGGGGGGATTGGAGCAGTACTTC.

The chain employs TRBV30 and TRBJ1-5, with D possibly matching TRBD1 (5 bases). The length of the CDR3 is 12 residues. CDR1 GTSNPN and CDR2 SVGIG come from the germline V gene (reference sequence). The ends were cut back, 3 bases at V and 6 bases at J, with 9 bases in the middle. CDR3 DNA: TGTGCCTGGAGCCTGAGGGGTCAGCCCCAGCATTTT. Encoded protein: CAWSLRGQPQHF.

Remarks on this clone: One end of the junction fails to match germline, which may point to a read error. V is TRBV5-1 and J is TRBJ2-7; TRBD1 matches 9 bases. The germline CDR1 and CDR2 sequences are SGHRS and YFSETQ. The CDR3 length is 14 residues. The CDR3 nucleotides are TGCGCCAGCAGCTACACAGGGGGCACGTACGGGCAGTACTTC. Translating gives CASSYTGGTYGQYF.